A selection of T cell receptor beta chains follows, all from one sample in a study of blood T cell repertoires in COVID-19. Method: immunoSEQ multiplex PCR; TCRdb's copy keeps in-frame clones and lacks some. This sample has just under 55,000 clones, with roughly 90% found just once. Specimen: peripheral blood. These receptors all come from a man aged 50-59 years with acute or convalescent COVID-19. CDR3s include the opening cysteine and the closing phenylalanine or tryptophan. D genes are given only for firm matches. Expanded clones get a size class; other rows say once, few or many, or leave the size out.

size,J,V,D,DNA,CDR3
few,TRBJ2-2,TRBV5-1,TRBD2,TGCGCCAGCACCGACGTACCCGGGAGGGTCACCGGGGAGCTGTTTTTT,CASTDVPGRVTGELFF
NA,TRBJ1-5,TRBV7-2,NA,TGTGCCAGCAGCCCAACAGGTAATCAGCCCCAGCATTTT,CASSPTGNQPQHF
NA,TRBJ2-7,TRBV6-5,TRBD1,TGTGCCAGCAGCAAAACAGGGGTCCCCTACGAGCAGTACTTC,CASSKTGVPYEQYF
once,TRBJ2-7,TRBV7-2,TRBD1,TGTGCCAGCAGCTTAGCTGGACAGGGCCTAGCGCAGTACTTC,CASSLAGQGLAQYF
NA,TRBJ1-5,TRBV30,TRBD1,TGTGCCTGGAGTGCGGGGACAGTTAATCAGCCCCAGCATTTT,CAWSAGTVNQPQHF
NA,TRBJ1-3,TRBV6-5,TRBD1,TGTGCCAGCAGTTATATAGGGGGCGCGTCTGGAAACACCATATATTTT,CASSYIGGASGNTIYF
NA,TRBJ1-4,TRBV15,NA,TGTGCCACCAGCAGAGACCTCCCAGGGTCCGCAACTAATGAAAAACTGTTTTTT,CATSRDLPGSATNEKLFF
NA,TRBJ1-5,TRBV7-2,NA,TGTGCCAGCAGCTTATTCCCTTCCGATCAGCCCCAGCATTTT,CASSLFPSDQPQHF
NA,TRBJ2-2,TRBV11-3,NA,TGTGCCAGCAGCTTAGTTTCGGGGAACACCGGGGAGCTGTTTTTT,CASSLVSGNTGELFF
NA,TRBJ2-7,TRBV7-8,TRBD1,TGTGCCAGCAGCTTAGTTTCAGGGGGCGCGTACGAGCAGTACTTC,CASSLVSGGAYEQYF
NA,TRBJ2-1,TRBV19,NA,TGTGCCAGTAGTGTCTTCTGGGTGGAGGGGGCGCATGAGCAGTTCTTC,CASSVFWVEGAHEQFF
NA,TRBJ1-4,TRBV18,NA,TGTGCCAGCTCCGTTGGGGGAGGGGCTGGCGAAAAACTGTTTTTT,CASSVGGGAGEKLFF
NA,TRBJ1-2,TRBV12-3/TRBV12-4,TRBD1,TGTGCCAGCAGAAGACAGGGGCCGCGAGGCTACACCTTC,CASRRQGPRGYTF
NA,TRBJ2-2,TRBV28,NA,TGTGCCAGCAAGCCGACAGCGCTTTGGGAGCTGTTTTTT,CASKPTALWELFF
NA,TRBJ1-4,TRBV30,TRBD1,TGTGCCGCTCGTAGGGGGCGCGATGAAAAACTGTTTTTT,CAARRGRDEKLFF
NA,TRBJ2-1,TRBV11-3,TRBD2,TGTGCCAGCAGCACGCGGGAGGGGGGTCGGAATGAGCAGTTCTTC,CASSTREGGRNEQFF
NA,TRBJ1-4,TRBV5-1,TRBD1,TGCGCCAGCAGCTTGGGCGTGGGACAGGGGGCAACTAATGAAAAACTGTTTTTT,CASSLGVGQGATNEKLFF
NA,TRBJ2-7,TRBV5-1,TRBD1,TGCGCCAGCACCGACAGGGGCTCCTACGAGCAGTACTTC,CASTDRGSYEQYF
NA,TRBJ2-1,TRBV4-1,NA,TGCGCCAGCAGCCGCCCCCAGGGGGGAAGCTACAATGAGCAGTTCTTC,CASSRPQGGSYNEQFF
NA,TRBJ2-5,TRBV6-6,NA,TGTGCCAGCAGTTACCAGCTGGTCAGGGTGGAGACCCAGTACTTC,CASSYQLVRVETQYF
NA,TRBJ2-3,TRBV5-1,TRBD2,TGCGCCAGCAAGGGAGGGGCGGGCACAGATACGCAGTATTTT,CASKGGAGTDTQYF
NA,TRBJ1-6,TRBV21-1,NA,TGTGCCAGCAGCTACTTGAGGAAGGGGGCCAATTCACCCCTCCACTTT,CASSYLRKGANSPLHF
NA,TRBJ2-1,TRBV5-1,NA,TGCGCCAGCGTAAATGAGCAGTTCTTC,CASVNEQFF
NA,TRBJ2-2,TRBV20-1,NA,TGCAGTGCTAGTGACCTAGCCCTCGGGGAGCTGTTTTTT,CSASDLALGELFF